Below are 32 T cell receptor beta chains sequenced from a single sample in a study of cytomegalovirus exposure and HLA in healthy donors. Libraries were prepared by immunoSEQ multiplex PCR; TCRdb keeps only in-frame clonotypes and omits some of them. The table has about 120,000 clones, approximately 90% seen once. Sequenced sample: PBMCs. All receptors derive from a woman in her late teens or twenties in good health and CMV-seropositive.

This chain joins TRBV7-9 and TRBJ2-1; D not resolved. This CDR3 comprises 16 residues. Germline V gene sequence: CDR1 SEHNR, CDR2 FQNEAQ (reference sequence). V was clipped by 5 bases and J by 8 bases, with 22 bases between them. CDR3 protein: CASSAPTLVAYDEQFF. The CDR3 coding sequence is TGTGCCAGCAGCGCACCGACATTAGTTGCTTACGATGAGCAGTTCTTC.

CDR3 coding DNA: TGTGCCAGTAGTTACGGACAGGGACAGGCGAGCAATCAGCCCCAGCATTTT. Its translation is CASSYGQGQASNQPQHF. The J gene is TRBJ1-5, the V gene TRBV19; 8 positions agree with TRBD1. The CDR3 is 17 amino acids. Germline CDR1 LNHDA, CDR2 SQIVND (reference sequence). Unmatched junction bases numbered 10, after V lost 5 bases and J lost 1 base. Based on the CDR3 plus reference TRBV19 and TRBJ1-5, the full variable domain is DGGITQSPKYLFRKEGQNVTLSCEQNLNHDAMYWYRQDPGQGLRLIYYSQIVNDFQKGDIAEGYSVSREKKESFPLTVTSAQKNPTAFYLCASSYGQGQASNQPQHFGDGTRLSIL.

The J gene is TRBJ2-7, the V gene TRBV9; 9 bases align to TRBD2. CDR3 length equals 14 residues. With 2 bases clipped from V and 5 bases from J, the junction kept 5 bases outside the gene matches. Per the germline V gene, CDR1 is SGDLS and CDR2 is YYNGEE. The DNA of the CDR3 is TGTGCCAGCAGCGTTAGCGGGAGTCGAGACGAGCAGTACTTC. It specifies CASSVSGSRDEQYF.

The chain employs TRBV5-6 and TRBJ1-1; 10 bases map to TRBD1. Trimming took 3 bases from V and 8 from J; bases not matched to a gene: 10. The CDR3 runs 15 residues. Germline-derived CDR1 and CDR2 are SGHDT and YYEEEE. The CDR3 sequence is CASSWGTGVGWEAFF. The CDR3 DNA reads as TGTGCCAGCAGCTGGGGGACAGGGGTAGGTTGGGAAGCTTTCTTT.

V gene TRBV10-3 combines with J gene TRBJ1-1, with 7 positions matching TRBD1. The CDR3 is 16 amino acids. V gave up 5 bases and J gave up 1 base; unmatched junction bases: 10. CDR1 ENHRY and CDR2 SYGVKD come from the germline V gene. The CDR3 loop reads CAISTDREVPNTEAFF. The CDR3 DNA sequence: TGTGCCATCAGTACTGACAGGGAGGTTCCGAACACTGAAGCTTTCTTT.

This chain connects TRBV29-1 to TRBJ1-2, with 10 bases that match TRBD1. Germline V lookup: CDR1 SQVTM, CDR2 ANQGSEA. V shed 3 bases, J shed 4 bases, and the junction held 8 bases outside the gene matches. CDR3 length: 15 residues. In nucleotides, the CDR3 is TGCAGCGTTGACTCGGGACAGGGGATAACCTATGGCTACACCTTC. It is translated as CSVDSGQGITYGYTF.

This clone has more than one count but fewer than ten. The rearrangement joins TRBV6-6 to TRBJ1-2, with TRBD1 identical over 7 bases. CDR3 size: 13 residues. Germline V CDR1 and CDR2: MNHNY, SVGAGI (reference sequence). V was pared by 0 bases and J by 7 bases, with 2 bases of the junction left unmatched. The CDR3 here is CASSYSDRLGYTF. The CDR3 DNA sequence: TGTGCCAGCAGTTACTCGGACAGGCTTGGCTACACCTTC.

This chain joins TRBV20-1 and TRBJ2-7; the D is unclear. CDR1 is DFQATT and CDR2 is SNEGSKA in the germline V gene (reference sequence). The V and J ends lost 4 bases and 2 bases respectively, with 6 bases between them. The CDR3 spans 11 residues. Here the CDR3 DNA reads TGCAGTGCTACCCTAGCCTACGAGCAGTACTTC. Protein sequence: CSATLAYEQYF.

A single count supports this clone. The V call is TRBV5-8, the J call TRBJ1-2, with 7 bases matching TRBD1. Germline values: CDR1 SGHTS, CDR2 YDEGEE. V was clipped by 4 bases and J by 4 bases; unmatched bases: 4. The CDR3 is 13 amino acids. CDR3 in amino acids: CASSRSGGYGYTF. The CDR3 nucleotides read TGTGCCAGCAGCAGATCAGGGGGCTATGGCTACACCTTC. The whole variable domain, remainder taken from reference TRBV5-8 and TRBJ1-2, is EAGVTQSPTHLIKTRGQQATLRCSPISGHTSVYWYQQALGLGLQFLLWYDEGEERNRGNFPPRFSGRQFPNYSSELNVNALELEDSALYLCASSRSGGYGYTFGSGTRLTVV.

This clone has only one observation. The chain is built from TRBV1 and TRBJ2-3; whether TRBD2, the table's D call, matches the DNA was not checked. TRBV1 is a recognized pseudogene. The CDR3 is made up of 18 amino acids. DNA for the CDR3: TGCACCAGCTCCCAAGGACTAGCGGACCCTAGGGCCCCAGATACGCAGTATTTT. Translating it yields CTSSQGLADPRAPDTQYF.

The rearrangement links TRBV28 to TRBJ2-3, with 8 bases lining up with TRBD2. The CDR3 consists of 12 residues. The J segment lost 10 bases and the V segment lost 4 bases, leaving 4 bases of the junction unmatched. The germline gives CDR1 MDHEN, CDR2 SYDVKM. The DNA of the CDR3 is TGTGCCAGCAGTTCGCCGGGACTAGCGCAGTATTTT. Translated: CASSSPGLAQYF.

The genes are TRBV18 and TRBJ2-5; tentative D call: TRBD1 (6 bases). The germline gives CDR1 KGHSH, CDR2 LQKENI. The CDR3 covers 13 residues. V was clipped by 3 bases and J by 3 bases, with 8 bases between them. In DNA form, the CDR3 reads TGTGCCAGCTCACCTCCAGGGGAAGAGACCCAGTACTTC. Amino acids: CASSPPGEETQYF.

The CDR3 region is CASSVGIAGSTDTQYF. The CDR3 nucleotides read TGTGCCAGCAGCGTAGGGATAGCGGGGAGCACAGATACGCAGTATTTT. The rearrangement links TRBV9 to TRBJ2-3, with 8 bases aligning to TRBD2. The CDR3 covers 16 residues. Germline loops: CDR1 SGDLS, CDR2 YYNGEE. The J segment lost 0 bases and the V segment lost 0 bases, leaving 3 bases of the junction unmatched.

The V and J genes are TRBV7-2 and TRBJ2-7, with a possible D match to TRBD2 (7 bases). From germline, CDR1 is SGHTA and CDR2 FQGNSA. This CDR3 region has 15 residues. Trimming removed 1 base from V and 2 bases from J, with 12 bases in between. The CDR3 protein is CASSLGGGLPYEQYF. The CDR3 DNA reads as TGTGCCAGCAGCTTAGGGGGGGGGCTCCCCTACGAGCAGTACTTC.

The rearrangement uses TRBV7-9 and TRBJ1-1, with unresolved D. The CDR3 is 14 amino acids. The ends were cut back, 3 bases at V and 7 bases at J, with 15 bases in the middle. Germline CDR1 SEHNR, CDR2 FQNEAQ (reference sequence). DNA for the CDR3: TGTGCCAGCAGCTTCCCCCCCGGTCACTATGAAGCTTTCTTT. This codes for CASSFPPGHYEAFF.

The chain is built from TRBV7-8 and TRBJ1-2; 10 bases are shared with TRBD1. The CDR3 is 12 amino acids. Germline V gives CDR1 SGHVS, CDR2 FQNEAQ. V lost 5 bases to trimming and J lost 8 bases; unmatched junction nucleotides: 2. Here the CDR3 DNA reads TGTGCCAGCAGCGTGACAGGGGGCGGCTACACCTTC. It encodes CASSVTGGGYTF.

V and J are TRBV7-6 and TRBJ2-1, with D possibly matching TRBD1 (5 bases). Germline V gives CDR1 SGHVS, CDR2 FNYEAQ. This CDR3 has 17 residues. Trimming removed 2 bases from V and 0 bases from J, with 14 bases in between. CDR3 protein: CASSLKGRSRSYNEQFF. CDR3 DNA: TGTGCCAGCAGCTTAAAGGGGCGATCCCGCTCCTACAATGAGCAGTTCTTC.

The DNA of the CDR3 is TGTGCCAGCAGCTTATGGCTAGCGGAGAGGAATGAGCAGTTCTTC. The encoded protein is CASSLWLAERNEQFF. The J gene is TRBJ2-1, the V gene TRBV7-9, with 7 positions matching TRBD2. J gave up 7 bases and V 2 bases, and 8 bases lay outside the gene matches. The V gene's germline CDR1 is SEHNR and CDR2 FQNEAQ (reference sequence). The CDR3 loop spans 15 amino acids.

The chain recombines TRBV5-1 with TRBJ2-1, with 9 bases matching TRBD2. The germline V gene encodes CDR1 SGHRS and CDR2 YFSETQ. This CDR3 is built from 17 residues. V trimming: 0 bases; J trimming: 9 bases; junction bases outside the gene matches: 13. CDR3 amino acids: CASSLGALAGTTAEQFF. In DNA, the CDR3 is TGCGCCAGCAGCTTGGGGGCGCTAGCGGGGACGACAGCTGAGCAGTTCTTC.

The chain is built from TRBV7-9 and TRBJ1-6; TRBD1 might be the D (5 bases). The CDR3 has 19 amino acids. Germline CDR1 SEHNR, CDR2 FQNEAQ (reference sequence). Trimming took 4 bases from V and 0 from J, leaving 19 bases between them. The DNA of the CDR3 is TGTGCCAGCAGCTCCACAGGCCAGCCCGGTCGCTCCTATAATTCACCCCTCCACTTT. Amino acids: CASSSTGQPGRSYNSPLHF.

V and J are TRBV2 and TRBJ1-6; D uncertain. The germline V gene encodes CDR1 SNHLY and CDR2 FYNNEI. Trimming removed 7 bases at V and 2 bases at J, with 12 bases between. The CDR3 is 15 residues long. The CDR3 sequence: CASTARGTYNSPLHF. In DNA, the CDR3 is TGTGCCAGCACCGCTCGGGGTACCTATAATTCACCCCTCCACTTT.

The chain has TRBV6-5 and TRBJ1-2; D gene ambiguous. This CDR3 contains 14 residues. Germline values: CDR1 MNHEY, CDR2 SVGAGI. V was trimmed by 6 bases and J by 1 base, leaving 12 bases between them. CDR3 coding DNA: TGTGCCAGCAGCCCGTACCGAGTTAACTATGGCTACACCTTC. Translating it yields CASSPYRVNYGYTF.

The rearrangement joins TRBV15 to TRBJ2-1, with D perhaps matching TRBD2 (6 bases). Trimming stripped 0 bases from V and 7 bases from J, with 25 bases between. CDR3 size: 19 residues. Germline V gene lookup returns CDR1 LNHNV and CDR2 YYDKDF (reference sequence). CDR3 residues: CATSRDPASISGGDNEQFF. Written as DNA, the CDR3 is TGTGCCACCAGCAGAGATCCCGCCTCAATTAGCGGAGGGGATAATGAGCAGTTCTTC.

This sequence joins TRBV5-4 and TRBJ1-1; D is unclear. There are 13 residues in the CDR3. Germline-derived CDR1 and CDR2 are SGHNT and YYREEE (reference sequence). Trimming removed 4 bases from V and 0 bases from J, with 7 bases in between. CDR3 sequence reads: CASSLSLNTEAFF. The DNA for the CDR3 is TGTGCCAGCAGCCTGAGCCTGAACACTGAAGCTTTCTTT.

This chain links TRBV4-2 with TRBJ2-3; 8 bases are a match to TRBD2. The CDR3 has 17 residues. The germline V gene encodes CDR1 LGHNA and CDR2 YNFKEQ. The V and J ends lost 0 bases and 1 base, in that order; junction bases with no gene match: 6. As DNA, the CDR3 is TGTGCCAGCAGCCAAGAAAGAACTAGCGGAGGCACAGATACGCAGTATTTT. Protein: CASSQERTSGGTDTQYF.

A single count supports this clone. The V gene is TRBV5-1, the J gene TRBJ1-1; 7 bases fit TRBD1. CDR1 SGHRS and CDR2 YFSETQ come from the germline V gene. CDR3 length: 14 residues. Trimming cost V 1 base and J 6 bases; bases outside gene matches: 6. The CDR3 sequence: CASSLRQGFPEAFF. The CDR3, as DNA: TGCGCCAGCAGCTTGAGACAGGGATTCCCTGAAGCTTTCTTT. Looking up the rest from reference TRBV5-1 and TRBJ1-1 gives the full variable domain: KAGVTQTPRYLIKTRGQQVTLSCSPISGHRSVSWYQQTPGQGLQFLFEYFSETQRNKGNFPGRFSGRQFSNSRSEMNVSTLELGDSALYLCASSLRQGFPEAFFGQGTRLTVV.

This CDR3 reads CASRQQGVLGGYTF. The CDR3 DNA sequence: TGTGCCAGCAGACAACAGGGCGTCCTGGGGGGCTACACCTTC. The rearrangement joins TRBV6-5 to TRBJ1-2, with D maybe TRBD1 (6 bases). The germline V gene encodes CDR1 MNHEY and CDR2 SVGAGI. CDR3 length: 14 amino acids. V lost 6 bases and J 8 bases, leaving 19 bases between the germline ends.

Only one count was recorded for this clone. The V call is TRBV5-4, the J call TRBJ2-3; 9 nucleotides match TRBD2. V lost 1 base and J lost 1; bases outside the gene matches: 16. There are 20 residues in the CDR3. Germline V gives CDR1 SGHNT, CDR2 YYREEE (reference sequence). CDR3 region: CASSLIGGRARQRGTDTQYF. Here the CDR3 DNA reads TGTGCCAGCAGCTTGATTGGCGGGAGGGCCCGACAGAGAGGCACAGATACGCAGTATTTT.

This chain uses TRBV7-9 with TRBJ1-2; the D gene is possibly TRBD1 (5 bases). Trimming left V 4 bases short and J 1 base short, with 7 bases between. The CDR3 covers 13 residues. Germline CDR1 SEHNR, CDR2 FQNEAQ (reference sequence). The CDR3 coding sequence is TGTGCCAGCAGCTCGGGGGTTAACTATGGCTACACCTTC. Amino acid sequence: CASSSGVNYGYTF.

This clone has a single count. This chain links TRBV4-3 with TRBJ2-7; 11 bases agree with TRBD2. In germline, CDR1 is LGHNA, CDR2 YSLEER. The CDR3 covers 17 residues. V gave up 3 bases and J gave up 2 bases; unmatched junction bases: 9. The CDR3 DNA follows: TGCGCCAGCAGCCATCAACGGGTGACTAGCGGGGCCTACGAGCAGTACTTC. Its protein is CASSHQRVTSGAYEQYF.

This chain links TRBV5-6 with TRBJ2-1; TRBD2 matches 12 bases. The junction had 2 bases not matched to a gene; V was cut back by 0 bases and J by 4 bases. There are 16 residues in the CDR3. In germline, CDR1 is SGHDT, CDR2 YYEEEE. CDR3 in amino acids: CASSLETSGSYNEQFF. CDR3 DNA: TGTGCCAGCAGCTTGGAGACTAGCGGGAGTTACAATGAGCAGTTCTTC.

The V gene is TRBV7-2, the J gene TRBJ2-7, with a weak D call TRBD1 (5 bases). The ends were cut back, 0 bases at V and 6 bases at J, with 6 bases in the middle. This CDR3 contains 12 residues. Looked up from germline, CDR1 is SGHTA and CDR2 is FQGNSA. CDR3 DNA: TGTGCCAGCAGCTTAGCAGGGGTCGAGCAGTACTTC. Protein: CASSLAGVEQYF.